This TCR beta chain was captured in a study of shared clonotypes between healthy human individuals. The CDR3 loop spans 12 amino acids. From germline, CDR1 is MNHEY and CDR2 SVGAGI. V was shortened by 7 bases and J by 10 bases, with 16 bases between the two germline ends. Generated by immunoSEQ multiplex PCR, the TCRdb table keeps only in-frame clones and is missing some. The data contain around 510,000 clones, approximately 94% of them singletons. Study-level results: The genetic and exposure-history diversity represented was limited by few donors.

To note about this clone: Its antigen is undetermined.

The origin of this receptor is a woman aged 25 to 39 in good health. The chain couples TRBV6-5 to TRBJ1-1, with D possibly being TRBD1 (5 bases). Sample: naive CD4+ T cells sorted from blood. Subset indicated: CD45RA+ positively selected. The CDR3 region is CASKPEGRGAFF. The CDR3 DNA reads as TGTGCCAGCAAACCGGAGGGACGGGGAGCTTTCTTT.